This T cell receptor (beta chain) derives from a study of T cell responses to AZD1222 COVID-19 vaccine. Generated by immunoSEQ multiplex PCR, the TCRdb table keeps only in-frame clones and is missing some. This repertoire shows approximately 150,000 clones, about 92% found once; its top ten account for 5% to 6.5%. The germline V gene encodes CDR1 LGHDT and CDR2 YNNKEL (reference sequence). The germline V and J ends were trimmed by 6 bases and 5 bases, with 8 bases remaining between them. The CDR3 consists of 13 residues. This sequence joins TRBV3-1 (or the pseudogene TRBV3-2) and TRBJ1-6; D not resolved. The receptor was derived from an adult who received the AZD1222 COVID-19 vaccine. Sequenced material: peripheral blood, taken 28 days after the second AZD1222 dose. CDR3 coding DNA: TGTGCCAGCAGGGGAGTAGATAATTCACCCCTCCACTTT. Translated: CASRGVDNSPLHF.